This T cell receptor (beta chain) was profiled in a study of spatial heterogeneity in lung cancer. Study overall: Samples came from some 71 TRACERx patients with untreated early-stage lung cancer. In cases with available follow-up PBMC samples, these were sequenced at a median of approximately 2 years after resection.

TCRdb ran MiXCR on the 5' RACE reads and lists one entry per CDR3 protein. Here the sample spans approximately 50,000 distinct CDR3 sequences, roughly 7% being singletons. This clonotype was found many times. Its antigen is unknown. Time point given: blood at routine non-recurrence follow-up after resection. Material for sequencing was whole RNA from tumor, nontumor lung or frozen PBMC, left unsorted. With V trimmed by 6 bases and J by 7 bases, 7 bases remained unmatched. Per germline, CDR1 SNHLY and CDR2 FYNNEI. CDR3 length: 15 residues. Study-wide results and limits: Ubiquitous expanded tumor TCRs appeared in blood more at resection than follow-up.

The chain couples TRBV2 to TRBJ2-3, with 13 bases aligning to TRBD2. The receptor comes from a female donor with early-stage non-small cell lung cancer. This specimen was PBMCs, taken at follow-up. The CDR3 spells CASRELAGGPYTQYF. The CDR3 bases are TGTGCCAGCAGGGAACTAGCGGGGGGGCCATATACGCAGTATTTT.